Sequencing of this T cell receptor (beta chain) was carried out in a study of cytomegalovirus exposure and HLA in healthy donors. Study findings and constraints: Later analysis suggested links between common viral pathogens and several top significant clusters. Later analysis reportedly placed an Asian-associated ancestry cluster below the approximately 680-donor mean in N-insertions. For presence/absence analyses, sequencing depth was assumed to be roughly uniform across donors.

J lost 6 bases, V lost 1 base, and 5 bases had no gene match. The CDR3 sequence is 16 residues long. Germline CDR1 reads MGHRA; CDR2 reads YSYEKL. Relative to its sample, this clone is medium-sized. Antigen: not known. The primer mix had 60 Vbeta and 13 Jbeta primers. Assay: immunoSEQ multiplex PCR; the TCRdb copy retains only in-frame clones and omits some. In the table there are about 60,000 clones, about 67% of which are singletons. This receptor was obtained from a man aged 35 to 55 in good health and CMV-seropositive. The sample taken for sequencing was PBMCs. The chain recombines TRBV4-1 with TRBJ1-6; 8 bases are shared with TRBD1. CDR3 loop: CASSQAQGAGNSPLHF. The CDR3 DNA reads TGCGCCAGCAGCCAAGCCCAGGGGGCGGGTAATTCACCCCTCCACTTT.